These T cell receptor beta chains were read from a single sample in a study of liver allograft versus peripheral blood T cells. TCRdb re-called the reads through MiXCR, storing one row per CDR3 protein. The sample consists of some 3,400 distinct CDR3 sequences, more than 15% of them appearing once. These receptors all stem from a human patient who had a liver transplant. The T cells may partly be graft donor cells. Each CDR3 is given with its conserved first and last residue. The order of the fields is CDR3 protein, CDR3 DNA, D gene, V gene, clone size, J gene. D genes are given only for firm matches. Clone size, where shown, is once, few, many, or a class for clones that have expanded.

CASKGPSNYGYTF | TGTGCCAGCAAAGGACCCTCTAACTATGGCTACACCTTC | . | TRBV2 | medium-sized | TRBJ1-2
CASSYLGANGYTF | TGTGCCAGCAGTTACCTGGGGGCGAATGGCTACACCTTC | . | TRBV6-2/TRBV6-3 | . | TRBJ1-2
CASSYVGITGLAASYEQYF | TGTGCCAGCAGTTACGTGGGGATTACAGGACTAGCGGCCTCCTACGAGCAGTACTTC | TRBD2 | TRBV6-6 | . | TRBJ2-7
CSAGDRANYGYTF | TGCAGCGCCGGGGACCGGGCTAACTATGGCTACACCTTC | . | TRBV29-1 | . | TRBJ1-2
CASSLDTGLINQPQHF | TGTGCCAGCAGCTTAGATACGGGATTAATCAATCAGCCCCAGCATTTT | . | TRBV7-9 | medium-sized | TRBJ1-5
CASLTYSNQPQHF | TGTGCCAGCCTCACCTATAGCAATCAGCCCCAGCATTTT | . | TRBV28 | medium-sized | TRBJ1-5
CSVADGLIGNQPQHF | TGCAGCGTTGCTGATGGGCTCATTGGCAATCAGCCCCAGCATTTT | . | TRBV29-1 | medium-sized | TRBJ1-5
CASSSTQGSPLHF | TGTGCCAGCAGTTCTACACAGGGTTCACCCCTCCACTTT | . | TRBV12-3/TRBV12-4 | medium-sized | TRBJ1-6
CASSSGVEQFF | TGTGCCAGCAGCTCTGGGGTGGAGCAGTTCTTC | . | TRBV7-2 | . | TRBJ2-1
CASTAGEGTEAFF | TGTGCCAGCACGGCAGGGGAGGGCACTGAAGCTTTCTTT | . | TRBV2 | few | TRBJ1-1
CASSLTGNTEAFF | TGTGCCAGCAGCTTAACAGGAAACACTGAAGCTTTCTTT | . | TRBV7-9 | medium-sized | TRBJ1-1
CASSLGQDSNQPQHF | TGTGCCAGCAGCTTAGGACAGGATAGCAATCAGCCCCAGCATTTT | . | TRBV11-2 | . | TRBJ1-5
CASISRGRNSPLHF | TGTGCCAGCATTTCCAGGGGGCGTAATTCACCCCTCCACTTT | TRBD1 | TRBV28 | medium-sized | TRBJ1-6
CASSSIGGLSTEAFF | TGCGCCAGCAGCTCAATAGGGGGGCTGAGCACTGAAGCTTTCTTT | . | TRBV4-1 | . | TRBJ1-1
CASSSSLLDRAYGYTF | TGTGCCAGCAGCTCCTCTCTCCTGGACAGGGCATATGGCTACACCTTC | TRBD1 | TRBV11-3 | medium-sized | TRBJ1-2
CASSSSSGSNTGELFF | TGTGCCAGCAGCTCGTCTAGCGGGAGTAACACCGGGGAGCTGTTTTTT | TRBD2 | TRBV5-5 | few | TRBJ2-2
CASTFQNEQFF | TGTGCCAGCACCTTTCAGAATGAGCAGTTCTTC | . | TRBV11-3 | . | TRBJ2-1
CASSPLPGSVQPQHF | TGTGCCAGCTCACCACTTCCGGGTTCGGTTCAGCCCCAGCATTTT | . | TRBV18 | medium-sized | TRBJ1-5
CASSVGPGGNEQFF | TGCGCCAGCAGCGTGGGCCCCGGGGGGAATGAGCAGTTCTTC | TRBD2 | TRBV5-1 | . | TRBJ2-1
CASSIPGTAYGYTF | TGTGCCAGTAGTATACCCGGGACAGCCTATGGCTACACCTTC | TRBD1 | TRBV19 | medium-sized | TRBJ1-2
CATSLGGRADTQYF | TGTGCCACCAGTCTGGGGGGAAGGGCAGATACGCAGTATTTT | . | TRBV24-1 | medium-sized | TRBJ2-3
CASSLTGIGYTF | TGTGCCAGCAGCTTAACAGGGATAGGCTACACCTTC | . | TRBV7-2 | medium-sized | TRBJ1-2
CASSSSRTGNTIYF | TGTGCCAGCAGCTCCTCGCGGACAGGAAACACCATATATTTT | . | TRBV13 | medium-sized | TRBJ1-3
CASSVERDTEAFF | TGTGCCAGCAGCGTAGAGAGGGACACTGAAGCTTTCTTT | . | TRBV9 | medium-sized | TRBJ1-1
CSVLYSNTGELFF | TGCAGTGTGCTTTACTCGAACACCGGGGAGCTGTTTTTT | . | TRBV20-1 | . | TRBJ2-2
CASRSAGSPLHF | TGTGCCAGCAGGTCCGCGGGTTCACCCCTCCACTTT | . | TRBV6-5 | medium-sized | TRBJ1-6
CSADRAHEKLFF | TGCAGTGCTGACAGGGCCCATGAAAAACTGTTTTTT | TRBD1 | TRBV20-1 | . | TRBJ1-4
CATRGGQGGRGYTF | TGTGCCACCAGAGGGGGACAGGGGGGTCGGGGCTACACCTTC | TRBD1 | TRBV15 | few | TRBJ1-2
CATSGRTPGRDTQYF | TGTGCCACCAGCGGCCGAACACCCGGCAGGGATACGCAGTATTTT | . | TRBV15 | many | TRBJ2-3